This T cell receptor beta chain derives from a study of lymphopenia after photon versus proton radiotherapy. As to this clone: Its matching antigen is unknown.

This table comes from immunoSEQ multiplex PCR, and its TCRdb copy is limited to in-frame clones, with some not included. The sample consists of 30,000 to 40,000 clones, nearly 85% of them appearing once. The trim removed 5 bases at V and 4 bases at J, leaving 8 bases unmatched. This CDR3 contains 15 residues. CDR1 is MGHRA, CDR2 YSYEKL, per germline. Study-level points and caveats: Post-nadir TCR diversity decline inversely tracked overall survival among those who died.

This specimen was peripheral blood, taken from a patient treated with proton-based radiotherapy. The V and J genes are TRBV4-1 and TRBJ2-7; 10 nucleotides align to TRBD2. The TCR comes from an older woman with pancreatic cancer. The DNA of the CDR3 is TGCGCCAGCAGCGACCGGACTAGCGGACGGTACGAGCAGTACTTC. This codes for CASSDRTSGRYEQYF.